The text below deals with one TCR beta chain. Produced via immunoSEQ multiplex PCR; TCRdb's table is partial and in-frame only. Here the sample spans 250,000 or so clones, more than 85% being singletons. The sample comes from a study of blood T cell repertoires in COVID-19. The CDR3 runs 15 residues. Germline V gene lookup returns CDR1 MNHEY and CDR2 SMNVEV (reference sequence). V lost 4 bases, J lost 5 bases, and 8 bases stayed unmatched. The V gene is TRBV27, the J gene TRBJ1-1; 9 bases match TRBD1. The clonotype comes from a man aged 40-49 years who had been exposed to COVID-19. The sequencing sample was made of PBMCs or T cells enriched from blood (not recorded which). The CDR3 sequence: CASSSPGQGRTEAFF. CDR3 nucleotide sequence: TGTGCCAGCAGTTCGCCGGGACAGGGTAGAACTGAAGCTTTCTTT.